This T cell receptor beta chain was recorded in a study of blood T cell repertoires in COVID-19. In the study overall: The United States, Italy and Spain supplied acute and convalescent COVID-19 samples. Nucleic acid was either cDNA or gDNA, and it came from T cells, B-cell-depleted T cells, or PBMCs.

Authors' methods: Reference gene primer amplification gave nucleated cell count estimates. Assay used: immunoSEQ multiplex PCR; TCRdb lists only in-frame clones, some missing. Clone size and the V and J calls come from that table; the DNA yielded D and trimming. This table holds 25,000 to 30,000 clones, roughly three quarters found once. The sample taken for sequencing was peripheral blood. This clonotype originated in a man between 65 and 85 years old with acute or convalescent COVID-19.

The CDR3 DNA reads TGTGCCAGCAGCCGAGGGGGCGCAATACAGCCCCAGCATTTT. Translation: CASSRGGAIQPQHF. The chain carries TRBV7-9 and TRBJ1-5, with 7 bases identical to TRBD1. The CDR3 length is 14 residues. With 5 bases clipped from V and 7 bases from J, the junction kept 8 bases outside the gene matches. Looked up from germline, CDR1 is SEHNR and CDR2 is FQNEAQ (reference sequence).